This is a list of T cell receptor beta chains from one sample in a study of cytomegalovirus exposure and HLA in healthy donors. This table comes from immunoSEQ multiplex PCR, and its TCRdb copy is limited to in-frame clones, with some not included. The repertoire holds some 150,000 clones, over 60% seen once, with approximately 2.9% in the top ten. The sample taken for sequencing was PBMCs. These receptors were taken from a man aged 40-50 years in good health and CMV-seropositive. Both conserved end residues are part of each CDR3. Each record gives: clone size, D gene, J gene, CDR3 length, V gene, CDR3 protein, CDR3 DNA. D genes are given only for firm matches. Only part of the rows carry a size: once, few, many, or a class if the clone is expanded.

few TRBD1 TRBJ2-4 15 TRBV7-9 CASSQGVLAKNIQYF TGTGCCAGCAGCCAGGGGGTTCTAGCCAAAAACATTCAGTACTTC
once TRBD1 TRBJ1-1 14 TRBV6-1 CASSVSQGESEAFF TGTGCCAGCAGTGTATCACAGGGGGAGTCTGAAGCTTTCTTT
few TRBD2 TRBJ2-1 15 TRBV5-1 CASSFILAGEGEQFF TGCGCCAGCAGCTTTATACTAGCGGGAGAGGGTGAGCAGTTCTTC
. . TRBJ1-5 13 TRBV6-5 CASSQQEYQPQHF TGTGCCAGCAGTCAACAGGAATATCAGCCCCAGCATTTT
few . TRBJ2-7 11 TRBV29-1 CSASLVYEQYF TGCAGCGCCTCACTAGTCTACGAGCAGTACTTC
. TRBD1 TRBJ2-7 13 TRBV6-5 CASSGQGNSEQYF TGTGCCAGCAGTGGACAGGGAAACTCCGAGCAGTACTTC
. TRBD2 TRBJ2-1 18 TRBV7-2 CASTWTSGRPQSYNEQFF TGTGCCAGCACCTGGACTAGCGGGAGGCCACAATCCTACAATGAGCAGTTCTTC
. . TRBJ1-1 14 TRBV7-6 CASSLREKNTEAFF TGTGCCAGCAGCCTACGGGAGAAGAACACTGAAGCTTTCTTT
. . TRBJ2-3 13 TRBV6-5 CASSYRYTDTQYF TGTGCCAGCAGTTACCGCTACACAGATACGCAGTATTTT
few . TRBJ2-1 14 TRBV7-2 CASSLVIQLNEQFF TGTGCCAGCAGCTTAGTGATACAGCTCAATGAGCAGTTCTTC
. TRBD1 TRBJ2-5 14 TRBV15 CATSRGDREETQYF TGTGCCACCAGCAGAGGGGACAGGGAAGAGACCCAGTACTTC
. . TRBJ2-1 11 TRBV2 CASRVEVEQFF TGTGCCAGCAGGGTTGAGGTTGAGCAGTTCTTC
. . TRBJ2-7 14 TRBV7-9 CASSTRPGTYEQYF TGTGCCAGCAGCACTCGTCCAGGGACCTACGAGCAGTACTTC
. . TRBJ2-7 13 TRBV25-1 CATGRDTSYEQYF TGTGCCACTGGCCGGGACACGTCCTACGAGCAGTACTTC
. . TRBJ1-2 11 TRBV2 CASSERSDYTF TGTGCCAGCAGTGAACGGTCCGACTACACCTTC
. TRBD1 TRBJ2-5 15 TRBV18 CASRLRQGAVETQYF TGTGCCAGCCGACTGAGACAGGGGGCCGTGGAGACCCAGTACTTC
. TRBD2 TRBJ2-7 18 TRBV19 CASSIALAGGEWSYEQYF TGTGCCAGTAGTATAGCCCTAGCGGGAGGGGAATGGTCCTACGAGCAGTACTTC
few . TRBJ1-6 15 TRBV4-2 CASSPRAPYNSPLHF TGTGCCAGCAGCCCCAGGGCTCCCTATAATTCACCCCTCCACTTT
. . TRBJ1-5 18 TRBV28 CASSLTGSVLSRNQPQHF TGTGCCAGCAGTTTAACTGGGTCGGTACTAAGTCGCAATCAGCCCCAGCATTTT
. . TRBJ2-3 12 TRBV28 CASSLRGTKRYF TGTGCCAGCAGTTTAAGGGGGACCAAACGGTATTTT
once . TRBJ2-6 16 TRBV7-9 CATAGSGISGANVLTF TGTGCCACCGCCGGGAGCGGAATTTCTGGGGCCAACGTCCTGACTTTC
. TRBD1 TRBJ2-2 18 TRBV13 CASSRHTGTGRGAGELFF TGTGCCAGCAGCCGACACACCGGGACAGGGAGAGGAGCCGGGGAGCTGTTTTTT
. . TRBJ2-7 14 TRBV5-1 CASSVDSAGREQYF TGCGCCAGCAGCGTGGACAGCGCGGGGAGGGAGCAGTACTTC
. TRBD1 TRBJ2-3 16 TRBV28 CASSPTGTGDRDTQYF TGTGCCAGCAGCCCTACCGGGACAGGGGATCGAGATACGCAGTATTTT
once . TRBJ1-4 18 TRBV18 CASSPVTGSVATNEKLFF TGTGCCAGCTCACCAGTAACAGGGTCTGTTGCAACTAATGAAAAACTGTTTTTT
once TRBD1 TRBJ2-5 14 TRBV13 CASSLATGEETQYF TGTGCCAGCAGCTTAGCGACAGGGGAAGAGACCCAGTACTTC
. . TRBJ1-2 15 TRBV25-1 CASSEYINAEYGYTF TGTGCCAGCAGTGAGTATATTAACGCGGAGTATGGCTACACCTTC
. . TRBJ2-7 12 TRBV11-1 CASSLDGSEQYF TGTGCCAGCAGCTTAGACGGGAGCGAGCAGTACTTC
. TRBD2 TRBJ2-7 17 TRBV7-2 CASREVGGTSGSYEQYF TGTGCCAGCAGAGAGGTTGGCGGGACTAGCGGGAGCTACGAGCAGTACTTC
. . TRBJ2-7 16 TRBV7-9 CSSSPMQEGGKNEQYF TGTTCCAGCAGCCCCATGCAGGAGGGTGGGAAAAACGAGCAGTACTTC
. TRBD1 TRBJ2-6 15 TRBV5-8 CASSGTGAGANVLTF TGTGCCAGCAGCGGGACAGGTGCTGGGGCCAACGTCCTGACTTTC
few . TRBJ1-2 15 TRBV6-6 CASSLFRGGGYGYTF TGTGCCAGCAGCCTCTTCAGGGGAGGGGGCTATGGCTACACCTTC
. TRBD2 TRBJ2-3 15 TRBV4-1 CASSQEPREGDTQYF TGCGCCAGCAGCCAAGAACCCAGGGAGGGAGATACGCAGTATTTT
. . TRBJ2-3 14 TRBV11-2 CASSFPVTPDTQYF TGTGCCAGCAGCTTTCCGGTTACCCCAGATACGCAGTATTTT
. . TRBJ2-3 15 TRBV11-3 CASSLSVGGTGTQYF TGTGCCAGCAGCCTTTCGGTTGGCGGCACAGGTACGCAGTATTTT
. TRBD1 TRBJ2-5 15 TRBV6-5 CASSPLWDRGKTQYF TGTGCCAGCAGTCCCCTCTGGGACAGGGGAAAGACCCAGTACTTC
. TRBD2 TRBJ2-3 14 TRBV5-4 CASSPGLAQNTQYF TGTGCCAGCAGCCCGGGACTAGCCCAGAATACGCAGTATTTT
. TRBD1 TRBJ1-4 16 TRBV5-1 CASSNDRVQTNEKLFF TGCGCCAGCAGCAACGACAGGGTTCAAACTAATGAAAAACTGTTTTTT
once . TRBJ2-7 13 TRBV5-1 CASSLAQGDEQYF TGCGCCAGCAGCTTGGCACAGGGTGACGAGCAGTACTTC
. TRBD1 TRBJ2-7 15 TRBV19 CASSRDSSPAYEQYF TGTGCCAGTAGTAGGGACAGTTCCCCAGCTTACGAGCAGTACTTC
. TRBD1 TRBJ1-1 15 TRBV6-5 CASSLDRVANTEAFF TGTGCCAGCAGCCTCGACAGGGTTGCGAACACTGAAGCTTTCTTT